This TCR beta chain was retrieved from a study of cytomegalovirus exposure and HLA in healthy donors. The PCR was carried out with 60 Vbeta primers and 13 Jbeta primers. The repertoire was sequenced with immunoSEQ multiplex PCR; TCRdb's copy has only in-frame clones and lacks some. In the table there are about 35,000 clones, 80% of which are singletons. The CDR3 has 13 amino acids. From germline, CDR1 is KGHSH and CDR2 LQKENI. V dropped 4 bases and J dropped 1 base, with 7 bases sitting between them. This chain uses TRBV18 with TRBJ1-1; perhaps TRBD1 as D (5 bases). Material: PBMCs. The sequence was collected from a male donor in good health and CMV-seronegative. CDR3 nucleotide sequence: TGTGCCAGCTCACAGGGGCCGAACACTGAAGCTTTCTTT. It translates to CASSQGPNTEAFF.